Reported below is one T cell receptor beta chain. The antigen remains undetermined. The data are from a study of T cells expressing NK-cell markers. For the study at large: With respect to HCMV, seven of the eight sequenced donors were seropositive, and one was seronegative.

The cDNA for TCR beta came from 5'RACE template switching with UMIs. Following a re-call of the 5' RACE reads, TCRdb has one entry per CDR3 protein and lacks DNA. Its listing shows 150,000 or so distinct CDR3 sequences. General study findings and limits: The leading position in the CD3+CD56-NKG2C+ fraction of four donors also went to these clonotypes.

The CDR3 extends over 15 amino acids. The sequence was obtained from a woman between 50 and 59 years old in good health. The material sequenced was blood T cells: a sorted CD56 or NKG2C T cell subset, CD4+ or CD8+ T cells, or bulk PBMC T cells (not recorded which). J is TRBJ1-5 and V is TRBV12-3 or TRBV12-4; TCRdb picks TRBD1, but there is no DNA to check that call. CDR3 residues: CASSQGVGVSQPQHF.